This T cell receptor (beta chain) was documented in a study of T cell responses to AZD1222 COVID-19 vaccine. Sequencing used immunoSEQ multiplex PCR; TCRdb keeps in-frame clones, though not all of them. This sample has 150,000 to 190,000 clones, with 90% found just once. This CDR3 is built from 12 residues. The germline V gene encodes CDR1 SGDLS and CDR2 YYNGEE. The V end lost 0 bases, the J end lost 5 bases, and 6 bases lay between the germline ends. This TCR was sampled from an adult who received the AZD1222 COVID-19 vaccine. Sequencing was performed on peripheral blood, taken 28 days after the second AZD1222 dose. The chain couples TRBV9 to TRBJ2-7, with a weak D call TRBD2 (6 bases). The CDR3 DNA reads TGTGCCAGCAGCGTAGCGGGAGACGAGCAGTACTTC. Translation gives CASSVAGDEQYF.